A single TCR beta chain is shown here with its context. The record originates from a study of shared T cell receptors in the human thymus. This table comes from immunoSEQ multiplex PCR, and its TCRdb copy is limited to in-frame clones, with some not included. The sample has 500,000 to 750,000 clones, over 75% seen once. Germline assignment: CDR1 SNHLY and CDR2 FYNNEI. With V trimmed by 6 bases and J by 6 bases, 5 bases remained unmatched. This CDR3 spans 13 amino acids. Separately, the same data were catalogued under a study of human thymus T cells.

This TCR was recovered from a boy under three years old with a congenital heart defect. The specimen was thymocytes. The chain employs TRBV2 and TRBJ1-2; 9 bases agree with TRBD1. In nucleotides, the CDR3 is TGTGCCAGCAGGTCGACAGGGGGTCATGGCTACACCTTC. The encoded protein is CASRSTGGHGYTF.